The 5 T cell receptor beta chains given below trace back to one sample, sequenced in a study of CD8 T cells in Susac syndrome. With random hexamers, roughly 0.45 to 1 ug RNA was reverse transcribed. MiXCR, run by TCRdb on the immunoSEQ multiplex PCR reads, gives a single entry per CDR3 protein. The repertoire holds fewer than 350,000 distinct CDR3 sequences, with about 82% as singletons. Material: CD8+ T cells from PBMCs. These receptors all stem from a human donor with multiple sclerosis.

As concerns this clonotype: The CDR3 carries no conserved terminal phenylalanine or tryptophan, so it likely arises from a read error. This rearrangement joins TRBV15 to TRBJ2-1; D unclear. The CDR3 runs to 13 residues. The V and J ends lost 0 bases and 7 bases respectively, with 7 bases between them. Germline lookup yields CDR1 LNHNV and CDR2 YYDKDF (reference sequence). CDR3 region: CATSRDNWNEQFL. The CDR3 nucleotides are TGTGCCACCAGCAGAGATAATTGGAATGAGCAGTTCCTC.

The V and J genes are TRBV10-1 and TRBJ2-7; 7 nucleotides line up with TRBD2. Germline-derived CDR1 and CDR2 are WNHNN and SYGVQD (reference sequence). The V gene end was trimmed by 2 bases and the J gene end by 0 bases; junction bases not matched to a gene: 7. CDR3 length: 16 amino acids. In DNA, the CDR3 is TGCGCCAGCAGTGAGGTTGCGGGAGTCCTCTCCTACGAGCAGTACTTC. This sequence encodes CASSEVAGVLSYEQYF.

The chain couples TRBV19 to TRBJ2-7; 7 nucleotides align to TRBD2. Per germline, CDR1 LNHDA and CDR2 SQIVND (reference sequence). This CDR3 contains 12 residues. Unmatched junction bases numbered 1, after V lost 4 bases and J lost 4 bases. This chain's CDR3 is CASSNGGYEQYF. For the CDR3, the DNA is TGTGCCAGTAGTAACGGGGGGTACGAGCAGTACTTC. The entire variable domain, with the rest obtained from reference TRBV19 and TRBJ2-7, is as follows: DGGITQSPKYLFRKEGQNVTLSCEQNLNHDAMYWYRQDPGQGLRLIYYSQIVNDFQKGDIAEGYSVSREKKESFPLTVTSAQKNPTAFYLCASSNGGYEQYFGPGTRLTVT.

The genes are TRBV4-1 and TRBJ2-2, with D possibly being TRBD1 or TRBD2 (5 bases each). V was pared by 2 bases and J by 10 bases, with 26 bases between. Germline CDR1 and CDR2: MGHRA and YSYEKL. There are 18 residues in the CDR3. The CDR3 nucleotides are TGCGCCAGCAGCCAAAGCCCGATCCGGGACCGACGAAGAGAGGAGCTGTTTTTT. As protein: CASSQSPIRDRRREELFF.

The rearrangement uses TRBV7-2 and TRBJ1-2, with D hard to call. Trimming left V 4 bases short and J 4 bases short, with 13 bases between. Germline loops: CDR1 SGHTA, CDR2 FQGNSA. This CDR3 contains 14 residues. Here the CDR3 DNA reads TGTGCCAGCAGCTCCCCAGGACGGGCCTATGGCTACACCTTC. Translating it yields CASSSPGRAYGYTF.